This is a list of T cell receptor beta chains from one sample in a study of OX40 agonist ivuxolimab in advanced cancers. Here immunoSEQ multiplex PCR was the method, and the copy in TCRdb shows in-frame clones only, minus some. The sample holds 45,000 to 50,000 clones, 85% to 90% seen once. The material sequenced was CD4+ or CD8+ T cells sorted from blood, taken in a trial of the OX40 agonist ivuxolimab. The receptors derive from an adult with an advanced solid tumor such as melanoma, head and neck, liver or kidney cancer. Both conserved end residues are part of each CDR3. A D gene is named only where the DNA matches it firmly. Clone size, where shown, is once, few, many, or a class for clones that have expanded.

>-|TRBV12-5|-|TRBJ1-1
TGTGCTAGTGCGGGAAGGGGGTCCATGAACACTGAAGCTTTCTTT
CASAGRGSMNTEAFF
>-|TRBV5-6|-|TRBJ2-5
TGTGCCAGCAGCTTGGCCGCAGGGAAAAAGACCCAGTACTTC
CASSLAAGKKTQYF
>-|TRBV5-6|-|TRBJ2-7
TGTGCCAGTAGCTGGACGACGGACGAGCAGTACTTC
CASSWTTDEQYF
>-|TRBV5-1|TRBD2|TRBJ2-7
TGCGCCAGCAGCTTGAAGCGGGACTCCCCAACCTACGAGCAGTACTTC
CASSLKRDSPTYEQYF
>-|TRBV5-1|TRBD2|TRBJ2-1
TGCGCCAGCAGCTTGTTTGGCGGGAGCTCCTACAATGAGCAGTTCTTC
CASSLFGGSSYNEQFF
>-|TRBV10-3|TRBD2|TRBJ2-1
TGTGCCATCAACGGACTAGCGGGAGGCAATGAGCAGTTCTTC
CAINGLAGGNEQFF
>once|TRBV6-4|TRBD2|TRBJ2-1
TGTGCCAGCAGTGACAGAGGGACTAGTCGTGATGAGCAGTTCTTC
CASSDRGTSRDEQFF
>-|TRBV4-1|-|TRBJ2-3
TGCGCCAGCAGCCACCCGTTTGCGGGGACCACGAGGGACACAGATACGCAGTATTTT
CASSHPFAGTTRDTDTQYF
>-|TRBV4-1|TRBD1|TRBJ2-2
TGCGCCAGCAGCCAAAGGGCCAGGGGGCCCACCGGGGAGCTGTTTTTT
CASSQRARGPTGELFF
>-|TRBV5-1|-|TRBJ2-7
TGCGCCAGCAGCTTGGGAGGTTACGAGCAGTACTTC
CASSLGGYEQYF
>-|TRBV6-5|-|TRBJ1-1
TGTGCCAGCAGTGCAGGCTATACCACTGAAGCTTTCTTT
CASSAGYTTEAFF
>-|TRBV5-5|-|TRBJ1-1
TGTGCCAGCAGCACCCACAGCCTCCCCGGCCCCCAGAACACTGAAGCTTTCTTT
CASSTHSLPGPQNTEAFF
>once|TRBV11-2|-|TRBJ2-1
TGTGCCAGCAGCACAGGTACGGGGGGCCATAATGAGCAGTTCTTC
CASSTGTGGHNEQFF
>-|TRBV28|TRBD2|TRBJ2-7
TGTGCCAGCAGTTCCTGGACTAGCGGGAGGGGCGAGCAGTACTTC
CASSSWTSGRGEQYF
>-|TRBV15|-|TRBJ2-6
TGTGCCACCAGCAGAGAGGCCTCTGGGGCCAACGTCCTGACTTTC
CATSREASGANVLTF
>-|TRBV29-1|TRBD2|TRBJ2-1
TGCAGCGGGACCGGGACTAGCGGGGGGTATCTTAATGAGCAGTTCTTC
CSGTGTSGGYLNEQFF
>-|TRBV11-3|TRBD1|TRBJ1-1
TGTGCCAGCAGCTACAGGGGGCACACTGAAGCTTTCTTT
CASSYRGHTEAFF
>-|TRBV5-6|TRBD2|TRBJ2-7
TGTGCCAGCAGCTCGACTAGCGGGTACGAGCAGTACTTC
CASSSTSGYEQYF
>-|TRBV10-3|TRBD2|TRBJ2-7
TGTGCCATCAGTGGATTAGCGGGAGGAGGTTACGAGCAGTACTTC
CAISGLAGGGYEQYF
>once|TRBV27|TRBD1|TRBJ2-1
TGTGCCAGCAGTTTGGACAGGGTGAATGAGCAGTTCTTC
CASSLDRVNEQFF
>-|TRBV7-3|-|TRBJ2-1
TGTGCCAGCAGCTCAAGGGCGGGACACGAGCAGTTCTTC
CASSSRAGHEQFF
>once|TRBV15|-|TRBJ1-5
TGTGCCACCAGCAGATTTGTAACGACTAATCAGCCCCAGCATTTT
CATSRFVTTNQPQHF
>-|TRBV19|-|TRBJ2-7
TGTGCCAGTAGTATAGACGGGGGCCGCCCCTACGAGCAGTACTTC
CASSIDGGRPYEQYF
>once|TRBV5-8|-|TRBJ1-5
TGTGCCAGCAGCTTCGGTTTTATCCCCCAGCATTTT
CASSFGFIPQHF
>-|TRBV11-2|-|TRBJ2-7
TGTGCCAGCAGCTTAGGATCTTACTACGAGCAGTACTTC
CASSLGSYYEQYF
>once|TRBV27|-|TRBJ1-2
TGTGCCAGCAGTGTGCGGGGGGGCTCACCCCCCGGCTACACCTTC
CASSVRGGSPPGYTF
>-|TRBV28|-|TRBJ2-3
TGTGCCAGCTCCGGTAGCACAGATACGCAGTATTTT
CASSGSTDTQYF
>-|TRBV11-2|-|TRBJ2-7
TGTGCCAGCAGCCCTATTATGGAGTCGGGTCACGAGCAGTACTTC
CASSPIMESGHEQYF
>-|TRBV4-1|TRBD1|TRBJ1-5
TGCGCCAGCAGCCATGGGACAGGGGATTTTGGCAATCAGCCCCAGCATTTT
CASSHGTGDFGNQPQHF
>-|TRBV11-2|TRBD2|TRBJ2-7
TGTGCCAGCAGCCCAGGACTAGCGGGAATATACGAGCAGTACTTC
CASSPGLAGIYEQYF
>-|TRBV7-9|-|TRBJ1-1
TGTGCCAGCAGCTTCGTAATCTCTGAAGCTTTCTTT
CASSFVISEAFF
>-|TRBV6-6|-|TRBJ2-1
TGTGCCAGCAGTTACTACGTACATGAGCAGTTCTTC
CASSYYVHEQFF
>-|TRBV11-2|TRBD1|TRBJ2-3
TGTGCCAGCAGCTTGGGACAGGGGGCCACAGATACGCAGTATTTT
CASSLGQGATDTQYF
>-|TRBV7-2|-|TRBJ2-7
TGTGCCAGCAGCTTAGCTCGGGGGGCGCCCGAGCAGTACTTC
CASSLARGAPEQYF
>-|TRBV19|-|TRBJ1-5
TGTGCCAGTAGTATCGGGGCCCAGCCCCAGCATTTT
CASSIGAQPQHF
>-|TRBV6-1|TRBD2|TRBJ2-7
TGTGCCAGCAGTGGGCTAGCGGGAGCGGCCGAGCAGTACTTC
CASSGLAGAAEQYF
>-|TRBV6-4|TRBD2|TRBJ2-1
TGTGCCAGCAGTGACTCAGAAGCGGGGGCCTACAATGAGCAGTTCTTC
CASSDSEAGAYNEQFF
>-|TRBV19|-|TRBJ1-2
TGTGCCAGCACTGACTCGGGAGACGGCTATGGCTACACCTTC
CASTDSGDGYGYTF
>-|TRBV7-9|-|TRBJ1-3
TGTGCCAGCAGCTCCCCTTTAATCTGGCTCTCTGGAAACACCATATATTTT
CASSSPLIWLSGNTIYF
>once|TRBV10-3|-|TRBJ2-7
TGTGCCATCAGTGACTCGGCAGGCTACGAGCAGTACTTC
CAISDSAGYEQYF
>-|TRBV13|-|TRBJ2-1
TGTGCCAGCACCGTGGCTAGCACGGTCCGCAATGAGCAGTTCTTC
CASTVASTVRNEQFF
>-|TRBV20-1|TRBD1|TRBJ2-4
TGCAGTGCTCTTTCGACAGGGGATTCGTACTTC
CSALSTGDSYF
>-|TRBV29-1|-|TRBJ2-3
TGCAGCGTTGAAGACCGGACTAGCACAGATACGCAGTATTTT
CSVEDRTSTDTQYF
>-|TRBV4-1|-|TRBJ1-5
TGCGCCAGCAGCCACGACTCAGGGGCTAATCAGCCCCAGCATTTT
CASSHDSGANQPQHF
>-|TRBV27|-|TRBJ2-1
TGTGCCAGCAGCTTGGAGGGGGGGCCCAAGAATGAGCAGTTCTTC
CASSLEGGPKNEQFF
>-|TRBV4-2|-|TRBJ1-1
TGTGCCAGCAGCCAAGACGTTGGGACGAACACTGAAGCTTTCTTT
CASSQDVGTNTEAFF
>-|TRBV9|-|TRBJ2-2
TGTGCCAGCAGCCCCCCGCCTGGAGACACCGGGGAGCTGTTTTTT
CASSPPPGDTGELFF
>-|TRBV9|-|TRBJ2-3
TGTGCCAGCAGCACGAGGGAAGGCGGCACAGATACGCAGTATTTT
CASSTREGGTDTQYF
>-|TRBV6-6|-|TRBJ2-5
TGTGCCAGCAGCGACGAACTCCAAGAGACCCAGTACTTC
CASSDELQETQYF
>-|TRBV6-5|TRBD2|TRBJ2-7
TGTGCCACCCAGGCGGGGGACGTTAGCGAGCAGTACTTC
CATQAGDVSEQYF